The sequence of this TCR beta chain was determined in a study of blood T cell repertoires in COVID-19. The germline V gene encodes CDR1 SGHRS and CDR2 YFSETQ. V shed 3 bases and J shed 1 base, with 7 bases lying between them. The CDR3 length is 13 residues. The data were produced by immunoSEQ multiplex PCR, yet TCRdb's version contains in-frame clones alone and is incomplete. The repertoire includes roughly 99,000 clones, around 82% of them detected once, and roughly 4.3% sits in the top ten. The genes are TRBV5-1 and TRBJ2-5, with D hard to call. The sample consisted of peripheral blood. The TCR was taken from a human donor in a cohort sampled during active COVID-19. In DNA, the CDR3 is TGCGCCAGCAGCTCCTTCCTCCAAGAGACCCAGTACTTC. Its translation is CASSSFLQETQYF.